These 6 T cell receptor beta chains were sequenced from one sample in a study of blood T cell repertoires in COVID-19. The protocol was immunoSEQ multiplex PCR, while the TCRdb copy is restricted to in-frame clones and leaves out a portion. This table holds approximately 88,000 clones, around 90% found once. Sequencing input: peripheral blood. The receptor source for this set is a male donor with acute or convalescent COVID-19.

CDR3 residues: CASSLGRGNSPLHF. In DNA form, the CDR3 reads TGTGCCAGCAGCTTAGGTCGCGGGAATTCACCCCTCCACTTT. The gene calls are TRBV7-2 and TRBJ1-6, with D uncertain. The V end lost 1 base, the J end lost 7 bases, and 8 bases lay between the germline ends. This CDR3 has 14 amino acids. Germline-derived CDR1 and CDR2 are SGHTA and FQGNSA.

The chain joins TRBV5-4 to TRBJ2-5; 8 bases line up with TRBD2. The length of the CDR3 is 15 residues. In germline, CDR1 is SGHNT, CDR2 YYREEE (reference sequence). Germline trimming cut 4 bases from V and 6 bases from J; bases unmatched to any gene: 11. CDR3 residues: CASSPGGNQGKTQYF. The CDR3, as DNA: TGTGCCAGCAGCCCGGGGGGGAACCAGGGGAAGACCCAGTACTTC. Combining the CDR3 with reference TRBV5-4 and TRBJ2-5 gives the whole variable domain ETGVTQSPTHLIKTRGQQVTLRCSSQSGHNTVSWYQQALGQGPQFIFQYYREEENGRGNFPPRFSGLQFPNYSSELNVNALELDDSALYLCASSPGGNQGKTQYFGPGTRLLVL.

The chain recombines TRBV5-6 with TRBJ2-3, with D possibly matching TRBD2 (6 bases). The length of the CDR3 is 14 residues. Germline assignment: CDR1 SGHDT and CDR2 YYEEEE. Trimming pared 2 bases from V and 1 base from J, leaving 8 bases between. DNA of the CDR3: TGTGCCAGCAGCTTTGGGACTCGCACAGATACGCAGTATTTT. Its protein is CASSFGTRTDTQYF.

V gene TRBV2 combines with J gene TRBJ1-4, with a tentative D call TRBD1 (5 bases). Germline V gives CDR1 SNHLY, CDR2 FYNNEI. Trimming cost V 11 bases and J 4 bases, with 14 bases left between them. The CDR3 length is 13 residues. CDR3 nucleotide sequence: TGTGCCTCCGGAAGGGGTCTTAATGAAAAACTGTTTTTT. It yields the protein CASGRGLNEKLFF.

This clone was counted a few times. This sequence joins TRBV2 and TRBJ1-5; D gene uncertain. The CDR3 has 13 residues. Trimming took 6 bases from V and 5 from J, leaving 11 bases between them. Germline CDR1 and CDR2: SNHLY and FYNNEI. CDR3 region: CASRVNSDQPQHF. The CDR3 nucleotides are TGTGCCAGCAGGGTAAATTCGGATCAGCCCCAGCATTTT.

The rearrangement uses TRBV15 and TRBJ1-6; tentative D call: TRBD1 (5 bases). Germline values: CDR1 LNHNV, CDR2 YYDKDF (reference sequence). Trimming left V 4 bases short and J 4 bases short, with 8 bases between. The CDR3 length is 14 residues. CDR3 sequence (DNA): TGTGCCACCAGCACGGACACTTATAATTCACCCCTCCACTTT. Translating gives CATSTDTYNSPLHF. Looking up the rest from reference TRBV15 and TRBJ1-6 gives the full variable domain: DAMVIQNPRYQVTQFGKPVTLSCSQTLNHNVMYWYQQKSSQAPKLLFHYYDKDFNNEADTPDNFQSRRPNTSFCFLDIRSPGLGDTAMYLCATSTDTYNSPLHFGNGTRLTVT.